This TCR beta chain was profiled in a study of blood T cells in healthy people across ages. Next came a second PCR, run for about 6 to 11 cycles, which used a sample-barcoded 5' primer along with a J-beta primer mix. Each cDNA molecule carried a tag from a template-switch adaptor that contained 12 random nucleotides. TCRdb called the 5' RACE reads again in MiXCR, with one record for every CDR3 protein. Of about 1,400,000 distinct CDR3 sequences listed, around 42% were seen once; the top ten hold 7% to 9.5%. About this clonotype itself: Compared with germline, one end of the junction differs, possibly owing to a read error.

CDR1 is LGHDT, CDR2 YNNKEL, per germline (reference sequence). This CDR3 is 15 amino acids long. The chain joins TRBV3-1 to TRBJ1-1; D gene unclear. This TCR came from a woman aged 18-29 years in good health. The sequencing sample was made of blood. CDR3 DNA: TGTGCCGGCAGCCAAACGGGGTCCGGGAACACTGAAGCTTTCTTT. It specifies CAGSQTGSGNTEAFF.